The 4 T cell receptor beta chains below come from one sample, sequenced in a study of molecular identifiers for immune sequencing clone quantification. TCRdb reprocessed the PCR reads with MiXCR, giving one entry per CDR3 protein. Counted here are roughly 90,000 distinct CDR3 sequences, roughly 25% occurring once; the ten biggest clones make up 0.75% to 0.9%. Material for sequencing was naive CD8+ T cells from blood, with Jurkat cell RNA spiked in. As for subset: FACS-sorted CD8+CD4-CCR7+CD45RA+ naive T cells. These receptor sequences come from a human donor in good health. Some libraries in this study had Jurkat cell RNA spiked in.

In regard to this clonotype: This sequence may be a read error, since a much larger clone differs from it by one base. The CDR3 loop is CAWRYWDTQYF. CDR3 coding DNA: TGTGCCTGGAGGTATTGGGATACGCAGTATTTT. The chain carries TRBV30 and TRBJ2-3, with D unclear. Per the germline V gene, CDR1 is GTSNPN and CDR2 is SVGIG (reference sequence). The CDR3 sequence is 11 residues long. V lost 3 bases, J lost 6 bases, and 7 bases lay in between.

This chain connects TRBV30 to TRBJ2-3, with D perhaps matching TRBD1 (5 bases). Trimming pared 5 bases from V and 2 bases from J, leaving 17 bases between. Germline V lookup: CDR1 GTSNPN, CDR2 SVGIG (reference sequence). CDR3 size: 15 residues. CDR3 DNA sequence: TGTGCCTGGGGGGATGGGGCGGCGCACACAGATACGCAGTATTTT. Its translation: CAWGDGAAHTDTQYF.

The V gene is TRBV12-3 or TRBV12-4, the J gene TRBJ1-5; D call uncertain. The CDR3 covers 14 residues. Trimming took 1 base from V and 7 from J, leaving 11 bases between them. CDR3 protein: CASSLGSADQPQHF. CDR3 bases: TGTGCCAGCAGTTTAGGATCCGCTGACCAGCCCCAGCATTTT.

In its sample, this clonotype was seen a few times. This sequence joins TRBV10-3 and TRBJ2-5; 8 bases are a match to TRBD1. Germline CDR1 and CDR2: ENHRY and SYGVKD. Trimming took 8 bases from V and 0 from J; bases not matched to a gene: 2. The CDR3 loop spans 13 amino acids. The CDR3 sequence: CAIGGQDQETQYF. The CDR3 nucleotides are TGTGCCATCGGGGGACAGGACCAAGAGACCCAGTACTTC.